This T cell receptor (beta chain) comes out of a study of shared clonotypes between healthy human individuals. Study at large: Each donor's CD4 naive and CD4 memory cells filled three plates apiece, CD8 naive two, and CD8 memory one.

Data came from immunoSEQ multiplex PCR; TCRdb stores just in-frame clones and leaves some out. The data hold roughly 660,000 clones, with about 90% observed a single time. Germline V gene lookup returns CDR1 MNHEY and CDR2 SMNVEV (reference sequence). The length of the CDR3 is 14 residues. V shed 6 bases and J 0 bases; nucleotides not matched to a gene: 1. In the case of this clone: The target antigen is unknown.

Regarding the study as a whole: Expectations were that clonotype sharing among donors would be affected by sequencing depth. Since donors were few, the genetic and exposure-history diversity represented was limited.

Adults of Caucasian background living in Nashville, Tennessee made up all donors. The sequence came from a man aged 18-30 years in good health. Some clones in this sample may be carry-over from other donors' samples. Material: memory CD8+ T cells from PBMCs. This sample's subset: CD45RO+ cells pooled with CCR7-negative TemRA cells. This sequence joins TRBV27 and TRBJ2-7; 11 bases agree with TRBD1. Here the CDR3 reads CASSGTGGSYEQYF. CDR3 in DNA: TGTGCCAGCAGCGGGACAGGGGGCTCCTACGAGCAGTACTTC.